This T cell receptor beta chain was profiled in a study of T cell responses to AZD1222 COVID-19 vaccine. Study results and limitations: Donors skewed white British and female; clonal diversity was possibly underestimated.

As to this clone: The antigen remains undetermined.

Data came from immunoSEQ multiplex PCR; TCRdb stores just in-frame clones and leaves some out. Of approximately 85,000 clones in the sample, roughly nine tenths were seen once. Per germline, CDR1 MGHDK and CDR2 SYGVNS. V was clipped by 5 bases and J by 0 bases, with 7 bases between them. The length of the CDR3 is 13 residues. This TCR came from an adult in good health. The chain carries TRBV25-1 and TRBJ1-2; D not resolved. The sample consisted of peripheral blood, taken on day 0 of AZD1222 vaccination. In DNA, the CDR3 is TGTGCCAGCAGTTTGGGCACTAACTATGGCTACACCTTC. It translates to CASSLGTNYGYTF.